This passage covers 25 T cell receptor beta chains from one sample sequenced in a study of identical twins. TCRdb called the 5' RACE reads again in MiXCR, with one record for every CDR3 protein. The sample lists 240,000 or so distinct CDR3 sequences, 9.5% to 15% occurring once. This sample was shared with a second study, whose subject was yellow fever vaccine responses in identical twins.

Specimen: memory (CD45RO+) T cells sorted from blood. These receptors all stem from a woman younger than 30 in good health.

A few counts support this clonotype. The chain links TRBV12-3 or TRBV12-4 to TRBJ2-7, with D possibly matching TRBD2 (7 bases). The CDR3 has 12 amino acids. Trimming pared 7 bases from V and 2 bases from J, leaving 9 bases between. CDR3 protein: CASTGGPYEQYF. CDR3 in DNA: TGTGCCAGCACGGGGGGCCCCTACGAGCAGTACTTC.

This clonotype was seen ten or more times. The rearrangement links TRBV5-6 to TRBJ1-1; D remains ambiguous. The ends were cut back, 4 bases at V and 10 bases at J, with 20 bases in the middle. The CDR3 length is 14 residues. The V gene's germline CDR1 is SGHDT and CDR2 YYEEEE. The CDR3 is CASSPRRTMSGAFF. CDR3 bases: TGTGCCAGCAGCCCTCGGAGGACCATGAGTGGAGCTTTCTTT.

This clonotype was seen a few times. This chain uses TRBV10-3 with TRBJ2-5; TRBD2 matches 8 bases. V lost 6 bases and J lost 1; bases outside the gene matches: 7. The CDR3 is made up of 15 amino acids. Germline V lookup: CDR1 ENHRY, CDR2 SYGVKD. The CDR3 bases are TGTGCCATCAGAGCCCTAGGGACTAGCCAAGAGACCCAGTACTTC. The encoded protein is CAIRALGTSQETQYF.

In this sample, this clonotype turned up many times. The chain uses TRBV29-1 and TRBJ2-2; TRBD2 is a possible D gene (6 bases). The CDR3 length is 14 residues. Trimming took off 7 bases at V and 2 bases at J, with 14 bases between the two ends. Germline V gene lookup returns CDR1 SQVTM and CDR2 ANQGSEA. The CDR3 coding sequence is TGCAGCGCAACCGGGACTTATAACACCGGGGAGCTGTTTTTT. Its protein product is CSATGTYNTGELFF.

This clonotype was seen a handful of times. The genes are TRBV7-2 and TRBJ2-7; possibly TRBD1 or TRBD2 for D (6 bases each). The CDR3 consists of 16 residues. Deletions cut 1 base from V and 0 bases from J, with 13 bases between. Germline CDR1 reads SGHTA; CDR2 reads FQGNSA. The CDR3 is CASSLVSGASSYEQYF. The CDR3 DNA reads as TGTGCCAGCAGCTTAGTATCGGGGGCCAGCTCCTACGAGCAGTACTTC.

Turning to this clonotype: This may be a read error, as it is one base from a much larger clone. This chain uses TRBV3-1 with TRBJ1-5; D is undetermined. Germline V gene lookup returns CDR1 LGHDT and CDR2 YNNKEL (reference sequence). The CDR3 is made up of 12 amino acids. V shed 6 bases and J shed 2 bases, with 5 bases lying between them. Here the CDR3 DNA reads TGTGCCAGCAGGAAGGGCAATCAGCCCCAGCATTTT. Its translation is CASRKGNQPQHF.

This clonotype was observed at least ten times. V is TRBV25-1 and J is TRBJ2-7, with 7 positions matching TRBD1. V shed 6 bases and J 6 bases; nucleotides not matched to a gene: 20. There are 17 residues in the CDR3. CDR1 MGHDK and CDR2 SYGVNS come from the germline V gene. The CDR3 spells CASSVEGAGTAIGEQYF. The CDR3 DNA reads as TGTGCCAGCAGCGTAGAAGGGGCCGGGACAGCAATCGGCGAGCAGTACTTC.

This clonotype was found a few times. The chain employs TRBV2 and TRBJ2-2; 7 nucleotides line up with TRBD1. The CDR3 is made up of 15 amino acids. The V and J ends lost 7 bases and 0 bases, in that order; junction bases with no gene match: 5. Germline loops: CDR1 SNHLY, CDR2 FYNNEI. The DNA of the CDR3 is TGTGCCAGCAAGACCCAGGGGGCGAACACCGGGGAGCTGTTTTTT. Translated: CASKTQGANTGELFF.

V is TRBV4-2 and J is TRBJ2-3; 7 bases are shared with TRBD1. Trimming removed 5 bases from V and 4 bases from J; junction bases left unmatched: 9. The CDR3 spans 15 residues. CDR1 LGHNA and CDR2 YNFKEQ come from the germline V gene. DNA of the CDR3: TGTGCCAGCAGCAGAAACAGGGGTGGGGCAGATACGCAGTATTTT. It yields the protein CASSRNRGGADTQYF.

This clonotype was found a few times. This chain connects TRBV4-2 to TRBJ1-2, with 8 bases identical to TRBD1. CDR3 length equals 15 residues. V was pared by 0 bases and J by 6 bases, with 6 bases of the junction left unmatched. Looked up from germline, CDR1 is LGHNA and CDR2 is YNFKEQ. CDR3: CASSQEQGASDGYTF. Here the CDR3 DNA reads TGTGCCAGCAGCCAAGAGCAGGGGGCGAGTGATGGCTACACCTTC.

The chain couples TRBV5-4 to TRBJ1-6; TRBD1 is a possible D gene (5 bases). The germline V and J ends were trimmed by 4 bases and 7 bases, with 15 bases remaining between them. The germline V gene encodes CDR1 SGHNT and CDR2 YYREEE (reference sequence). The CDR3 covers 15 residues. CDR3 in DNA: TGTGCCAGCAGCCCCGACGGGGGAAACAATTCACCCCTCCACTTT. Encoded protein: CASSPDGGNNSPLHF.

This clonotype came up a few times. V usage is TRBV28 and J usage is TRBJ1-2; D not resolved. Germline lookup yields CDR1 MDHEN and CDR2 SYDVKM. This CDR3 is 15 amino acids long. The ends were cut back, 7 bases at V and 1 base at J, with 16 bases in the middle. The CDR3 nucleotides read TGTGCCAGCAATCTGCCAGAGAGGGTTAACTATGGCTACACCTTC. Its protein is CASNLPERVNYGYTF.

There are a few counts of this clonotype. The V gene is TRBV5-5, the J gene TRBJ2-2; 9 positions match TRBD1. Germline V gene sequence: CDR1 SGHKS, CDR2 YYEKEE (reference sequence). J was trimmed by 6 bases and V by 4 bases; bases with no gene match: 10. The CDR3 consists of 16 residues. The CDR3 here is CASSRFGTGNAGELFF. CDR3 coding DNA: TGTGCCAGCAGCCGTTTCGGGACAGGGAATGCCGGGGAGCTGTTTTTT.

This clonotype was picked up a small number of times. The chain employs TRBV3-1 and TRBJ2-2; no definite D call. This CDR3 has 15 amino acids. The V and J ends lost 4 bases and 5 bases respectively, with 14 bases between them. The germline CDR1 and CDR2 sequences are LGHDT and YNNKEL (reference sequence). CDR3 DNA: TGTGCCAGCAGCCCGCCGAGGTTATTTACCGGGGAGCTGTTTTTT. This sequence encodes CASSPPRLFTGELFF.

This clonotype has only a few counts. The chain recombines TRBV7-9 with TRBJ2-3; D unclear. Germline values: CDR1 SEHNR, CDR2 FQNEAQ (reference sequence). V lost 3 bases and J lost 3, with 7 bases in between. The CDR3 runs to 13 residues. CDR3 coding DNA: TGTGCCAGCAGCTTGTACGCGACAGATACGCAGTATTTT. Translation gives CASSLYATDTQYF. The full variable domain, its missing parts supplied by reference TRBV7-9 and TRBJ2-3, is DTGVSQNPRHKITKRGQNVTFRCDPISEHNRLYWYRQTLGQGPEFLTYFQNEAQLEKSRLLSDRFSAERPKGSFSTLEIQRTEQGDSAMYLCASSLYATDTQYFGPGTRLTVL.

In its sample, this clonotype was seen many times. V and J are TRBV4-1 and TRBJ2-3; 7 positions match TRBD2. CDR3 length equals 15 residues. Trimming removed 2 bases from V and 4 bases from J; junction bases left unmatched: 6. Germline V gene lookup returns CDR1 MGHRA and CDR2 YSYEKL. CDR3 in amino acids: CASSQTGTMSDTQYF. The CDR3 DNA reads TGCGCCAGCAGCCAAACCGGGACTATGTCAGATACGCAGTATTTT.

This clonotype was detected only a few times. The chain uses TRBV7-9 and TRBJ1-1; D gene unclear. V was trimmed by 7 bases and J by 0 bases, leaving 12 bases between them. CDR3 length equals 14 residues. Germline V gene data show CDR1 as SEHNR and CDR2 as FQNEAQ (reference sequence). The DNA of the CDR3 is TGTGCCAGCACCGTCACAGAGATGAACACTGAAGCTTTCTTT. Amino acid sequence: CASTVTEMNTEAFF.

This chain uses TRBV7-9 with TRBJ2-7, with 7 bases aligning to TRBD2. The germline V gene has CDR1 SEHNR and CDR2 FQNEAQ (reference sequence). The CDR3 sequence is 16 residues long. Trimming removed 2 bases from V and 7 bases from J; junction bases left unmatched: 14. The CDR3 loop reads CASSLTVLAGPREQYF. The CDR3 nucleotides read TGTGCCAGCAGCTTAACGGTATTAGCGGGCCCTAGGGAGCAGTACTTC. Combining the CDR3 with reference TRBV7-9 and TRBJ2-7 gives the whole variable domain DTGVSQNPRHKITKRGQNVTFRCDPISEHNRLYWYRQTLGQGPEFLTYFQNEAQLEKSRLLSDRFSAERPKGSFSTLEIQRTEQGDSAMYLCASSLTVLAGPREQYFGPGTRLTVT.

This clonotype was picked up many times. V gene TRBV5-1 combines with J gene TRBJ1-1; no clear D. V gave up 0 bases and J gave up 7 bases, with 10 bases separating them. CDR3 size: 13 residues. Germline loops: CDR1 SGHRS, CDR2 YFSETQ. The CDR3, as DNA: TGCGCCAGCAGCTTGGGGACGGGCCTTGAAGCTTTCTTT. It translates to CASSLGTGLEAFF.

The chain recombines TRBV11-2 with TRBJ2-5, with D possibly matching TRBD2 (5 bases). CDR3 length: 13 residues. Germline CDR1 reads SGHAT; CDR2 reads FQNNGV. The V end was cut by 4 bases, the J end by 5 bases, with 11 bases between. In DNA form, the CDR3 reads TGTGCCAGCAGCTCGAGGGTAGGGGAGACCCAGTACTTC. It encodes CASSSRVGETQYF.

This clonotype was detected ten times or more. The genes are TRBV30 and TRBJ2-5, with 9 bases aligning to TRBD1. CDR1 is GTSNPN and CDR2 is SVGIG in the germline V gene (reference sequence). With 5 bases clipped from V and 4 bases from J, the junction kept 8 bases outside the gene matches. This CDR3 has 14 amino acids. CDR3 nucleotide sequence: TGTGCCTGGGGAGGACAGGGGAAGGCAGAGACCCAGTACTTC. Translation: CAWGGQGKAETQYF.

This clonotype was found a few times. V is TRBV11-1 and J is TRBJ2-3; 9 bases map to TRBD2. Germline assignment: CDR1 SGHAT and CDR2 FQDESV (reference sequence). Trimming took 3 bases from V and 0 from J; bases not matched to a gene: 4. This CDR3 region has 16 residues. CDR3 coding DNA: TGTGCCAGCAGCTTTGGACTAGCGAGTAGCACAGATACGCAGTATTTT. Residues: CASSFGLASSTDTQYF.

The chain links TRBV20-1 to TRBJ2-3; 9 positions match TRBD1. V trimming: 0 bases; J trimming: 6 bases; junction bases outside the gene matches: 7. CDR1 and CDR2 from the germline V gene are DFQATT and SNEGSKA (reference sequence). This CDR3 spans 15 amino acids. The DNA of the CDR3 is TGCAGTGCTAGAGAACACAGGGGGCGCGTCGATACGCAGTATTTT. Translating gives CSAREHRGRVDTQYF.

J is TRBJ2-1 and V is TRBV19; possibly TRBD1 or TRBD2 for D (7 bases each). Germline CDR1 reads LNHDA; CDR2 reads SQIVND (reference sequence). The length of the CDR3 is 15 residues. V was shortened by 6 bases and J by 8 bases, with 20 bases between the two germline ends. CDR3 protein: CASSRNQGGRDEQFF. The CDR3 DNA follows: TGTGCCAGTAGCCGTAACCAGGGGGGGAGAGATGAGCAGTTCTTC.

This clonotype showed up just a few times. The chain joins TRBV7-9 to TRBJ2-2; D might be TRBD1 (6 bases). Germline V gene sequence: CDR1 SEHNR, CDR2 FQNEAQ (reference sequence). The CDR3 length is 13 residues. Trimming pared 6 bases from V and 6 bases from J, leaving 11 bases between. In nucleotides, the CDR3 is TGTGCCAGCAGATGGACAGTTTCCGGGGAGCTGTTTTTT. Amino acid sequence: CASRWTVSGELFF.